This T cell receptor (beta chain) was obtained from a study of blood T cells in healthy people across ages. Looking at the study overall: In model experiments, template switching was able to capture about one barcoded beta molecule for every two T cells that were present.

Trimming cost V 5 bases and J 1 base; bases outside gene matches: 4. From germline, CDR1 is SNHLY and CDR2 FYNNEI. This CDR3 contains 15 residues. Together with a sample-barcoded 5' primer, a J-beta primer mix was included in a second PCR lasting about 6 to 11 cycles. A template-switch adaptor that had 12 random nucleotides put a tag on each cDNA molecule. TCRdb processed the 5' RACE reads anew with MiXCR; each CDR3 protein has one entry. This sample has around 990,000 distinct CDR3 sequences, with around two fifths found just once. Findings and caveats of the study: Considered underestimates were the diversity estimates obtained from one million T cells.

A few counts support this clonotype. What it recognizes is unknown. The specimen sequenced was blood. This chain connects TRBV2 to TRBJ2-3; 9 bases match TRBD2. This sequence was found in a man between 18 and 35 years old in good health. CDR3: CASSRLAVGTDTQYF. CDR3 sequence (DNA): TGTGCCAGCAGTCGACTAGCGGTGGGCACAGATACGCAGTATTTT.